This TCR beta chain was recorded in a study of T-cell reconstitution after alpha-beta-depleted transplantation in children (dated by TCRdb to 2016 to 2017). The study in broad terms: T-cell immune reconstitution after TCRalphabeta/CD19-depleted allogeneic hematopoietic cell transplantation in children was quantitatively tracked in the study by means of TCR repertoire profiling.

From the germline V gene (reference sequence), CDR1 is DFQATT and CDR2 is SNEGSKA. V is trimmed back by 1 base and J by 4 bases, and the junction contains 6 bases that no gene match accounts for. The CDR3, cysteine through phenylalanine, is 14 amino acids long. Only the CDR3 region is kept as DNA, spanning 42 bases read in frame from base 1. Library method: PCR. The sequencer was an Illumina HiSeq 2500. To normalize quantification of the TCRbeta repertoire, the TCR libraries were built with molecular barcoding that relied on unique molecular identifiers. The public reads were quality trimmed at Q25 with fastp and then assembled into clones with MiXCR by TCRdb, keeping productive beta chains. Each entry merges the rows of one CDR3 protein and shows their most common DNA and genes. Across this sample there are hundreds of thousands of distinct CDR3 sequences, with 23% seen only once. The top ten constitute 12% to 15% of the sample.

To note about this clonotype: Its binding antigen is unknown. Within one base of it there is no much larger clone, and no base qualities were kept.

Taken with the paper, the label for treatment or condition translates to: allogeneic hematopoietic cell transplantation with graft depleted of TCRalphabeta T cells and CD19 B cells. The transplant recipients were children given TCRalphabeta/CD19-depleted allogeneic hematopoietic cell grafts. The full study reports these points: In some patients, the high TCRbeta diversity seen at day 60 was put down to recipient T cells and intrathymic progenitors that had survived conditioning. The apparently early alphabetaT-cell count recovery about two months after transplant was reportedly dependent on only several hundred rapidly expanded clones derived from non-depleted graft cells. The frequencies of hyperexpanded clones fell over the following months, and after one year, T-cell counts and TCRbeta diversity were mostly attributed to newly produced T cells.

The V and J segments used are TRBV20-1 and TRBJ1-1; 7 central bases correspond to TRBD1. The sample consisted of PBMCs, mostly from graft donor cells, taken 360 days after TCRalphabeta/CD19-depleted stem cell transplant. This TCR was sampled from a boy under three years old who had a stem cell transplant for acute myeloid leukemia, so the T cells may come from the graft donor. The CDR3 loop reads CSARALQGPTEAFF. The DNA sequence follows: TGCAGTGCTAGAGCCTTACAGGGGCCCACTGAAGCTTTCTTT.